The 18 T cell receptor beta chains given below trace back to one sample, sequenced in a study of sequential checkpoint blockade in melanoma. Noted treatment: randomized to nivolumab then ipilimumab (arm A) or the reverse (arm B). Some clones are missing from TCRdb's copy, which holds only in-frame ones; the method was immunoSEQ multiplex PCR. In the table there are some 6,600 clones, over 25% of which are singletons. This specimen consisted of tumor tissue (inferred from file names), obtained from a patient given nivolumab and ipilimumab in sequence. These receptors all come from a human donor with melanoma.

This clone was detected a few times. CDR3 nucleotides: TGTGCCACCAGCAGAGACGATTCGGGAGATAAGAATGAGCAGTTCTTC. This sequence encodes CATSRDDSGDKNEQFF. The chain is built from TRBV15 and TRBJ2-1, with D possibly matching TRBD2 (6 bases). The CDR3 consists of 16 residues. The germline V gene has CDR1 LNHNV and CDR2 YYDKDF (reference sequence). V dropped 0 bases and J dropped 7 bases, with 16 bases sitting between them.

V gene TRBV30 combines with J gene TRBJ1-4; unclear D gene. Per the germline V gene, CDR1 is GTSNPN and CDR2 is SVGIG (reference sequence). The V gene lost 5 bases and the J gene lost 7 bases, with 20 bases spanning the gap. There are 15 residues in the CDR3. CDR3 DNA: TGTGCCTGGGGACCCAAAGGTCAGAATGTTGAAAAACTGTTTTTT. Protein product: CAWGPKGQNVEKLFF.

The chain joins TRBV7-6 to TRBJ2-1; 11 nucleotides match TRBD2. This CDR3 is 20 amino acids long. The ends lost 1 base at V and 3 bases at J; junction bases unmatched: 14. Germline V gene sequence: CDR1 SGHVS, CDR2 FNYEAQ. The CDR3: CASSLGVTSGSGGFYNEQFF. CDR3 nucleotides: TGTGCCAGCAGCTTAGGTGTTACTAGCGGGAGCGGCGGTTTCTACAATGAGCAGTTCTTC.

This clone was counted between two and nine times. This chain links TRBV27 with TRBJ2-2, with 11 bases lining up with TRBD2. CDR1 and CDR2 from the germline V gene are MNHEY and SMNVEV (reference sequence). CDR3 length: 15 amino acids. After removal of 5 bases from V and 6 bases from J, the junction contained 5 bases not matched to a gene. The CDR3 loop is CASSISGRAPGELFF. CDR3 sequence (DNA): TGTGCCAGCAGTATTAGCGGGAGGGCGCCCGGGGAGCTGTTTTTT.

This chain uses TRBV9 with TRBJ2-1; D is unclear. V dropped 3 bases and J dropped 8 bases, with 21 bases sitting between them. This CDR3 spans 16 amino acids. From germline, CDR1 is SGDLS and CDR2 YYNGEE. CDR3 DNA: TGTGCCAGCAGCGGAGAGACCCAGTTGGGCAGCGATGAGCAGTTCTTC. The encoded protein is CASSGETQLGSDEQFF.

V is TRBV11-3 and J is TRBJ2-3; 7 nucleotides line up with TRBD1. Trimming at V came to 3 bases and at J to 1 base, leaving 1 base not matched to a gene. Per germline, CDR1 SGHNT and CDR2 YENEEA. The CDR3 loop spans 14 amino acids. The CDR3 reads CASSFDRGTDTQYF. CDR3 in DNA: TGTGCCAGCAGCTTCGACAGGGGCACAGATACGCAGTATTTT. Full variable domain (outside the CDR3, taken from reference TRBV11-3 and TRBJ2-3): EAGVVQSPRYKIIEKKQPVAFWCNPISGHNTLYWYLQNLGQGPELLIRYENEEAVDDSQLPKDRFSAERLKGVDSTLKIQPAELGDSAVYLCASSFDRGTDTQYFGPGTRLTVL.

V usage is TRBV18 and J usage is TRBJ2-5, with 14 bases lining up with TRBD2. Germline CDR1 reads KGHSH; CDR2 reads LQKENI. The trim removed 2 bases at V and 6 bases at J, leaving 2 bases unmatched. This CDR3 region has 15 residues. CDR3: CASSPGTSGRKTQYF. The CDR3 nucleotides read TGTGCCAGCTCACCAGGGACTAGCGGGAGAAAGACCCAGTACTTC.

As DNA, the CDR3 is TGTGCCAGCTCACCACCGAGGCGGGAGGGCTGGAACTCCTACGAGCAGTACTTC. Its translation is CASSPPRREGWNSYEQYF. The rearrangement links TRBV18 to TRBJ2-7, with TRBD2 identical over 9 bases. V gave up 0 bases and J gave up 0 bases; unmatched junction bases: 9. The CDR3 consists of 18 residues. Germline V gives CDR1 KGHSH, CDR2 LQKENI.

This clone was observed once. This rearrangement joins TRBV19 to TRBJ1-2; D ambiguous. Germline loops: CDR1 LNHDA, CDR2 SQIVND (reference sequence). The CDR3 covers 13 residues. V lost 7 bases and J lost 8, with 17 bases in between. The CDR3 nucleotides read TGTGCCAGTACCAAGTCGGACGTAGGGGGCTACACCTTC. Protein product: CASTKSDVGGYTF. The full variable domain, rest sourced from reference TRBV19 and TRBJ1-2, is DGGITQSPKYLFRKEGQNVTLSCEQNLNHDAMYWYRQDPGQGLRLIYYSQIVNDFQKGDIAEGYSVSREKKESFPLTVTSAQKNPTAFYLCASTKSDVGGYTFGSGTRLTVV.

The chain links TRBV23-1 to TRBJ1-1, with D unclear. TRBV23-1 is an ORF; its function is uncertain. The CDR3 totals 13 residues. Trimming took off 6 bases at V and 4 bases at J, with 12 bases between the two ends. CDR3 DNA sequence: TGCGCCAGCAGCTTGCGGGAAGGCACTGAAGCTTTCTTT. This encodes CASSLREGTEAFF.

This clone is deemed medium-sized. The V call is TRBV11-3, the J call TRBJ2-2; 8 bases align to TRBD1. CDR1 is SGHNT, CDR2 YENEEA, per germline. This CDR3 region has 14 residues. J was trimmed by 5 bases and V by 5 bases; bases with no gene match: 4. The CDR3 loop is CASSTTGDTGELFF. The CDR3 DNA follows: TGTGCCAGCAGCACGACAGGGGATACCGGGGAGCTGTTTTTT.

The chain joins TRBV18 to TRBJ2-7; the match to TRBD1 covers 10 bases. This CDR3 has 15 amino acids. V lost 3 bases to trimming and J lost 8 bases; unmatched junction nucleotides: 10. From germline, CDR1 is KGHSH and CDR2 LQKENI. CDR3 bases: TGTGCCAGCTCACCCCGGGACAGGGGCGCTAGTCAGCAGTACTTC. Translation: CASSPRDRGASQQYF.

This clone was detected ten times or more. V gene TRBV11-3 combines with J gene TRBJ1-1, with a possible D match to TRBD1 (5 bases). The CDR3 is 14 residues long. V lost 1 base and J 3 bases, leaving 9 bases between the germline ends. Germline V lookup: CDR1 SGHNT, CDR2 YENEEA. The CDR3 loop is CASSLGGADTEAFF. DNA for the CDR3: TGTGCCAGCAGCTTAGGGGGCGCGGACACTGAAGCTTTCTTT.

This clone is categorized as medium-sized (0.01 to 0.1%). One end of the junction fails to match germline, which may point to a read error. DNA for the CDR3: TGTGCCATCAGTGGAGTCGCTAGCGGGGTACCGAACACCGGGGAGCTGTTTTTT. Protein sequence: CAISGVASGVPNTGELFF. The chain recombines TRBV6-8 with TRBJ2-2; 9 bases are a match to TRBD2. The germline gives CDR1 MNHGY, CDR2 SAAAGT. The CDR3 is made up of 18 amino acids.

The chain's CDR3 is CASSHRQGSNTGELFF. CDR3 nucleotides: TGCGCCAGCAGCCATCGACAGGGATCGAACACCGGGGAGCTGTTTTTT. The chain recombines TRBV5-1 with TRBJ2-2; 7 nucleotides agree with TRBD1. Trimming cost V 4 bases and J 0 bases; bases outside gene matches: 6. Germline CDR1 reads SGHRS; CDR2 reads YFSETQ. The CDR3 runs 16 residues.

V is TRBV29-1 and J is TRBJ2-7; D gene ambiguous. Trimming took 3 bases from V and 6 from J, leaving 15 bases between them. Looked up from germline, CDR1 is SQVTM and CDR2 is ANQGSEA. This CDR3 region has 13 residues. DNA of the CDR3: TGCAGCGTTGACTCCCAGAATACGGGCGAGCAGTACTTC. This translates into CSVDSQNTGEQYF.

The gene calls are TRBV11-3 and TRBJ1-4, with 9 nucleotides matching TRBD1. Germline CDR1 SGHNT, CDR2 YENEEA. This CDR3 is 15 amino acids long. The ends lost 1 base at V and 8 bases at J; junction bases unmatched: 5. DNA for the CDR3: TGTGCCAGCAGCTTAGTGGGGACAGGGACGGAAAAACTGTTTTTT. Translated, it gives CASSLVGTGTEKLFF.

This clone occurred a few times. This chain's CDR3 is CASSQDLAGSYNEQFF. CDR3 nucleotides: TGTGCCAGCAGCCAGGACCTAGCGGGATCCTACAATGAGCAGTTCTTC. V gene TRBV11-3 combines with J gene TRBJ2-1; TRBD2 aligns across 9 bases. From germline, CDR1 is SGHNT and CDR2 YENEEA. V lost 5 bases and J lost 1; bases outside the gene matches: 6. The CDR3 contains 16 residues.